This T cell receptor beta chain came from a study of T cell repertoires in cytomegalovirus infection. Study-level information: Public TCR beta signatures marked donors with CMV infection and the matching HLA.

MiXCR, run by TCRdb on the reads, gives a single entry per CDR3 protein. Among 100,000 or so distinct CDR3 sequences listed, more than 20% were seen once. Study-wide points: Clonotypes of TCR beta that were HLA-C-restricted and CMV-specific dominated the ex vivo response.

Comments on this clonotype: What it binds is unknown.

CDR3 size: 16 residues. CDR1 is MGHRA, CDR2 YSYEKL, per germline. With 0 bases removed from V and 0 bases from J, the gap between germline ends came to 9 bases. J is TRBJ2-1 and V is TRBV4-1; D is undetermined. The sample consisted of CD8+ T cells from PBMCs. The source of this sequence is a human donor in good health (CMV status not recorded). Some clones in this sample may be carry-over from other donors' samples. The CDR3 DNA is TGCGCCAGCAGCCAAGATGTGATGGGCTCCTACAATGAGCAGTTCTTC. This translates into CASSQDVMGSYNEQFF.